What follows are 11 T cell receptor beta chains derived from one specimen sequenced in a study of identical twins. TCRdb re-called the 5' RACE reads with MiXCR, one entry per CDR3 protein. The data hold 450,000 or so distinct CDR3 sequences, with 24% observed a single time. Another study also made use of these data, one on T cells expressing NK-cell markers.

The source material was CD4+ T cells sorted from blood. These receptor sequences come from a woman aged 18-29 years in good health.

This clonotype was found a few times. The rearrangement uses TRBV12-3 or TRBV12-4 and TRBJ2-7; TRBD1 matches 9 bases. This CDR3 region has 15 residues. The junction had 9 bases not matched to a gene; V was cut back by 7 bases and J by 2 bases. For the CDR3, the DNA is TGTGCCAGCAAACTCGCCGGGACAGGGCCCTACGAGCAGTACTTC. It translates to CASKLAGTGPYEQYF.

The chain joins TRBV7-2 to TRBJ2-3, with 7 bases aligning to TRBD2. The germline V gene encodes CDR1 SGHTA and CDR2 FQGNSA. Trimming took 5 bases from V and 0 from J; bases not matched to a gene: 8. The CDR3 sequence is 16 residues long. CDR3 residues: CASSPVAGPSTDTQYF. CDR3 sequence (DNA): TGTGCCAGCAGCCCCGTAGCGGGTCCTAGCACAGATACGCAGTATTTT.

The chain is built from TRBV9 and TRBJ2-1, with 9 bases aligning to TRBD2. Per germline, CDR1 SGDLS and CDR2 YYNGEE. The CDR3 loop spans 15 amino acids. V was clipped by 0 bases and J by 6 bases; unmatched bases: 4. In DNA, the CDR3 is TGTGCCAGCAGCGTAGGGGATAGCGGGAGCAATGAGCAGTTCTTC. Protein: CASSVGDSGSNEQFF.

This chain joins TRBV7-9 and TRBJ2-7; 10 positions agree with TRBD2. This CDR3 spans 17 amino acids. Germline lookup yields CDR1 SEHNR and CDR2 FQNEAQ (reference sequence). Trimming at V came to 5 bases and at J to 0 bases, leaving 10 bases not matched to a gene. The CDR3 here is CASSPKNPSGSSYEQYF. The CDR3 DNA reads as TGTGCCAGCAGCCCGAAGAACCCTAGCGGGAGCTCCTACGAGCAGTACTTC.

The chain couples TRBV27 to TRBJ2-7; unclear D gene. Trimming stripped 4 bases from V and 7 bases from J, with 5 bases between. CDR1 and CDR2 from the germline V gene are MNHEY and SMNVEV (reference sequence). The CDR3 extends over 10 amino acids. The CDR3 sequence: CASSCLEQYF. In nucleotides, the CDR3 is TGTGCCAGCAGTTGTCTGGAGCAGTACTTC.

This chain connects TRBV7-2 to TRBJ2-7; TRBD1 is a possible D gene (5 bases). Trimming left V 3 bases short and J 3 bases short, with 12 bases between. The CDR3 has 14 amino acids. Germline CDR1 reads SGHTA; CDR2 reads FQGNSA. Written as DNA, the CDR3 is TGTGCCAGCAGCTTTAGACAGATACACTACGAGCAGTACTTC. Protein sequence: CASSFRQIHYEQYF. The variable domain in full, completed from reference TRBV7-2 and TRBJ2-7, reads GAGVSQSPSNKVTEKGKDVELRCDPISGHTALYWYRQSLGQGLEFLIYFQGNSAPDKSGLPSDRFSAERTGGSVSTLTIQRTQQEDSAVYLCASSFRQIHYEQYFGPGTRLTVT.

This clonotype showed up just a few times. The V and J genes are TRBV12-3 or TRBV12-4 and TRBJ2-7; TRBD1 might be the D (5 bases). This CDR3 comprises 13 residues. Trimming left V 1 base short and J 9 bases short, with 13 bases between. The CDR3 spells CASSLEWGSWQYF. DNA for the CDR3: TGTGCCAGCAGTTTAGAATGGGGCTCTTGGCAGTACTTC.

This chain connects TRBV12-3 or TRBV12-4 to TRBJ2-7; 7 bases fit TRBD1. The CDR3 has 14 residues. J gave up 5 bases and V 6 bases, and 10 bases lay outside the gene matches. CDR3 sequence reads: CASRIDVGGNEQYF. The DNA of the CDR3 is TGTGCCAGCAGGATCGACGTAGGGGGCAACGAGCAGTACTTC.

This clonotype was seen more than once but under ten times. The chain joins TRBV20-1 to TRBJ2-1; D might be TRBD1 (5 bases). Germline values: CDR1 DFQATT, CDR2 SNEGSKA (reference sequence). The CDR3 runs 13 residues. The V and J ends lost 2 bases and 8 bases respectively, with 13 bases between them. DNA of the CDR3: TGCAGTGCTAGATCCAGGGTGGTCGATGAGCAGTTCTTC. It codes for CSARSRVVDEQFF.

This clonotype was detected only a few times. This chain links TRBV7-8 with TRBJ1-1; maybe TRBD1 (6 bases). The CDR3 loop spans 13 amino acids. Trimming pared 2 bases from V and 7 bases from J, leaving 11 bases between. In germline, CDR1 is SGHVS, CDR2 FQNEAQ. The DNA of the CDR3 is TGTGCCAGCAGCTTATCAGGAGGGGGTGAAGCTTTCTTT. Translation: CASSLSGGGEAFF. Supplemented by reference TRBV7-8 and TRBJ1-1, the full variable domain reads GAGVSQSPRYKVAKRGQDVALRCDPISGHVSLFWYQQALGQGPEFLTYFQNEAQLDKSGLPSDRFFAERPEGSVSTLKIQRTQQEDSAVYLCASSLSGGGEAFFGQGTRLTVV.

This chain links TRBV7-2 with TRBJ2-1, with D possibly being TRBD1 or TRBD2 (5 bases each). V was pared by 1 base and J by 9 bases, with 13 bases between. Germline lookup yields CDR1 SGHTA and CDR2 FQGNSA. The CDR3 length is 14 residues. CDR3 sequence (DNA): TGTGCCAGCAGCTTAGGAGGGGTTTCAATTGAGCAGTTCTTC. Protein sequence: CASSLGGVSIEQFF.